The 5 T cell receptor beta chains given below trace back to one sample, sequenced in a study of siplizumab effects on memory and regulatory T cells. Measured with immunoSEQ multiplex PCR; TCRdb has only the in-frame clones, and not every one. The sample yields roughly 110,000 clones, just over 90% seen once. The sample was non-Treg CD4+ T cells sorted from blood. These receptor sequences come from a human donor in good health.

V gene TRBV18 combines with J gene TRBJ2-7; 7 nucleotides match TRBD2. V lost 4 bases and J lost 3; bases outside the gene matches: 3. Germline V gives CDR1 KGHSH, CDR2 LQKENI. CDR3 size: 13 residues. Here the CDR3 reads CASSQGLNYEQYF. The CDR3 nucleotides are TGTGCCAGCTCACAGGGACTAAACTACGAGCAGTACTTC.

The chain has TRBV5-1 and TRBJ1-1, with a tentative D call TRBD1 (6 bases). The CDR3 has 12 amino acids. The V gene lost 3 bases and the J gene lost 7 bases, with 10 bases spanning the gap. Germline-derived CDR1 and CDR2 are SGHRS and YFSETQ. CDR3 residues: CASSYKDSEAFF. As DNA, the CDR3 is TGCGCCAGCAGCTACAAGGACAGTGAAGCTTTCTTT. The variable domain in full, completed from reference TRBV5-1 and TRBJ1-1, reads KAGVTQTPRYLIKTRGQQVTLSCSPISGHRSVSWYQQTPGQGLQFLFEYFSETQRNKGNFPGRFSGRQFSNSRSEMNVSTLELGDSALYLCASSYKDSEAFFGQGTRLTVV.

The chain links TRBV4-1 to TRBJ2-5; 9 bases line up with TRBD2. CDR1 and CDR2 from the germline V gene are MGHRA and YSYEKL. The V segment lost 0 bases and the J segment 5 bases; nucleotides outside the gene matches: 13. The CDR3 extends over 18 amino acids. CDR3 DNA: TGCGCCAGCAGCCAAGATGGGGGTAGCGGGGGTTTTATGGAGACCCAGTACTTC. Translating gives CASSQDGGSGGFMETQYF.

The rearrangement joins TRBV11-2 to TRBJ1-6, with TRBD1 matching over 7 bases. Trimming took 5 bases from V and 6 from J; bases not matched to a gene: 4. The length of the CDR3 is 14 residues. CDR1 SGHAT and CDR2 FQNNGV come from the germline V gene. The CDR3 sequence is CASSTRQGNSPLHF. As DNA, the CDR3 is TGTGCCAGCAGCACCCGACAGGGTAATTCACCCCTCCACTTT.

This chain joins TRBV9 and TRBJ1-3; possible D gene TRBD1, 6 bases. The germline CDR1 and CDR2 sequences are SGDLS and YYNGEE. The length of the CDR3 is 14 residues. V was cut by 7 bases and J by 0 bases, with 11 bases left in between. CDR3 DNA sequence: TGTGCCAGCGGAGGGGGAATCTCTGGAAACACCATATATTTT. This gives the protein CASGGGISGNTIYF.